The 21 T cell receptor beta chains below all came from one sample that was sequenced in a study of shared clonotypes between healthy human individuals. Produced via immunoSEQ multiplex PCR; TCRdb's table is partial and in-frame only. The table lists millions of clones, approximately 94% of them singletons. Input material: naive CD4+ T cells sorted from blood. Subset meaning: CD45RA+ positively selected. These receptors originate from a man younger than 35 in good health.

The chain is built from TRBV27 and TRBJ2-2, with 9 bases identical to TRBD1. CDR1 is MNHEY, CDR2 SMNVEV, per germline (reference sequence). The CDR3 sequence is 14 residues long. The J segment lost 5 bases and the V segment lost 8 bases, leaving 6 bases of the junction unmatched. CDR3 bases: TGTGCCAGCGGGGGGACAGGGTGGACCGGGGAGCTGTTTTTT. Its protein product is CASGGTGWTGELFF.

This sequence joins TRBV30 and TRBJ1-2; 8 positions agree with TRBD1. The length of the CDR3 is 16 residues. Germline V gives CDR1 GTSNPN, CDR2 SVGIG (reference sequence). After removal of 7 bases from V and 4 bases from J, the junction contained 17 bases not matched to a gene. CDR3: CALKPNGTGEFYGYTF. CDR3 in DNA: TGTGCCTTAAAACCGAACGGGACAGGCGAGTTCTATGGCTACACCTTC.

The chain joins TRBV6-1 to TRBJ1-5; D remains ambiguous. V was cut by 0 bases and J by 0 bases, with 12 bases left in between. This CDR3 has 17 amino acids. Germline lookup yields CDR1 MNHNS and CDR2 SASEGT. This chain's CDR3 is CASSEAPLGYSNQPQHF. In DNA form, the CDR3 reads TGTGCCAGCAGTGAAGCGCCCCTGGGGTATAGCAATCAGCCCCAGCATTTT.

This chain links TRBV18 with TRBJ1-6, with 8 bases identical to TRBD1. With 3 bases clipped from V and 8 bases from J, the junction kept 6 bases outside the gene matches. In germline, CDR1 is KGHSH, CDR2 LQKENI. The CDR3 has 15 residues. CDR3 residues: CASSPAGGVDSPLHF. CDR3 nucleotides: TGTGCCAGCTCACCTGCAGGGGGCGTGGATTCACCCCTCCACTTT.

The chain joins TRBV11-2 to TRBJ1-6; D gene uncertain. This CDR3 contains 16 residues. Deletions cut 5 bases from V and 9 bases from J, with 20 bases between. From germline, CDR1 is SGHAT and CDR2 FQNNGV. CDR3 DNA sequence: TGTGCCAGCAGCCTCTCGGGGATCCCTACAAGTTCACCCCTCCACTTT. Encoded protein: CASSLSGIPTSSPLHF.

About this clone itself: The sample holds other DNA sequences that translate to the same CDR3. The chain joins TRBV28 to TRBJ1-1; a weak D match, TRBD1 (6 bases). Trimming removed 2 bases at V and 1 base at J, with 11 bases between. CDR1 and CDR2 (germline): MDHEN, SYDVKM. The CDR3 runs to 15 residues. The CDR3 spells CASSLGGLGNTEAFF. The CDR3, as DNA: TGTGCCAGCAGTTTAGGGGGCCTCGGGAACACTGAAGCTTTCTTT.

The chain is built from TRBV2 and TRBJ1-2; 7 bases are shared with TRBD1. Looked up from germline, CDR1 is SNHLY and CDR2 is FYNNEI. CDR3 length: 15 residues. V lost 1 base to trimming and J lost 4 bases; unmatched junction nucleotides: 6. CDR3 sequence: CASSEEKGGGYGYTF. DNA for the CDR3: TGTGCCAGCAGTGAAGAGAAAGGGGGCGGCTATGGCTACACCTTC. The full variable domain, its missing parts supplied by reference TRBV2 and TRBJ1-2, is EPEVTQTPSHQVTQMGQEVILRCVPISNHLYFYWYRQILGQKVEFLVSFYNNEISEKSEIFDDQFSVERPDGSNFTLKIRSTKLEDSAMYFCASSEEKGGGYGYTFGSGTRLTVV.

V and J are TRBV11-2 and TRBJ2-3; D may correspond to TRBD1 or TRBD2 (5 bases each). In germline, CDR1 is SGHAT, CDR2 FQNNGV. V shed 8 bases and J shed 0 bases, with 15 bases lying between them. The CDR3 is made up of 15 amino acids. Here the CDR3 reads CASGRGSPSTDTQYF. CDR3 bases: TGTGCCAGCGGTCGGGGCAGCCCTAGCACAGATACGCAGTATTTT.

In nucleotides, the CDR3 is TGTGCCAGCTCACTTTCCGGGAGCACCTATAATTCACCCCTCCACTTT. The encoded protein is CASSLSGSTYNSPLHF. The chain combines TRBV18 with TRBJ1-6; D unresolved. The germline V gene has CDR1 KGHSH and CDR2 LQKENI. Trimming pared 4 bases from V and 2 bases from J, leaving 12 bases between. The CDR3 is 16 amino acids.

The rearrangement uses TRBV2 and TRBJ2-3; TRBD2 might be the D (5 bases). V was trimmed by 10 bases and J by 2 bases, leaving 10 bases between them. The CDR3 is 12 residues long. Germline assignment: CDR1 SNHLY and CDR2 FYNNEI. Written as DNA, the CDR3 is TGTGCCACCTCAGACTACACAGATACGCAGTATTTT. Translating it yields CATSDYTDTQYF.

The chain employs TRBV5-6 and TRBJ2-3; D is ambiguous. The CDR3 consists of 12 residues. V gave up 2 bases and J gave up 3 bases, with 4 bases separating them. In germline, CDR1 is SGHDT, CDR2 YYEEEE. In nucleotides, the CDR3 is TGTGCCAGCAGCTTCCAGACAGATACGCAGTATTTT. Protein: CASSFQTDTQYF.

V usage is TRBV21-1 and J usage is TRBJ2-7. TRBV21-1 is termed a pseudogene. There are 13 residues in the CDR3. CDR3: CASPGTISYEQYF. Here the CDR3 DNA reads TGTGCCAGCCCCGGGACCATCTCCTACGAGCAGTACTTC.

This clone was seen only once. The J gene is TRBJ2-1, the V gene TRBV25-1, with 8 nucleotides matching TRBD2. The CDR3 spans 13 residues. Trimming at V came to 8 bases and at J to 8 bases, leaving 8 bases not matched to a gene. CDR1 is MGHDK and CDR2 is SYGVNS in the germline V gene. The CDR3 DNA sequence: TGTGCCAGCCTAAATCGGGGGGGCTATGAGCAGTTCTTC. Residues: CASLNRGGYEQFF.

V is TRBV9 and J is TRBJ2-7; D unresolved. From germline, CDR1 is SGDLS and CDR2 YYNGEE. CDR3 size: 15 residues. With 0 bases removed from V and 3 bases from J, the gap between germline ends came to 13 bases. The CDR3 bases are TGTGCCAGCAGCGTAGATGTGGGCTTATTCTACGAGCAGTACTTC. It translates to CASSVDVGLFYEQYF.

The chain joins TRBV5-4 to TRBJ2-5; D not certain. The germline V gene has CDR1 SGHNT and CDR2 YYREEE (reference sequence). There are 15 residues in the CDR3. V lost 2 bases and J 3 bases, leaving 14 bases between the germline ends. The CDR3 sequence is CASSLGLGREETQYF. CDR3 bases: TGTGCCAGCAGCTTAGGCTTAGGCCGAGAAGAGACCCAGTACTTC.

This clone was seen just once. CDR3 protein: CASSLTADTYEQYF. CDR3 DNA sequence: TGCGCCAGCAGCTTGACAGCGGATACCTACGAGCAGTACTTC. This chain uses TRBV5-1 with TRBJ2-7, with D possibly TRBD2 on 5 matching bases. V was shortened by 1 base and J by 2 bases, with 10 bases between the two germline ends. CDR1 is SGHRS and CDR2 is YFSETQ in the germline V gene. The CDR3 has 14 residues.

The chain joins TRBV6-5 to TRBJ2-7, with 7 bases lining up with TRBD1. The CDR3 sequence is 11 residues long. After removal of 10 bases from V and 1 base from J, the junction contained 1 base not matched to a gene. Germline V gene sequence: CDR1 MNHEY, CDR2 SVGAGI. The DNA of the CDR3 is TGTGCCACGACAGGGTCCTACGAGCAGTACTTC. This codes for CATTGSYEQYF.

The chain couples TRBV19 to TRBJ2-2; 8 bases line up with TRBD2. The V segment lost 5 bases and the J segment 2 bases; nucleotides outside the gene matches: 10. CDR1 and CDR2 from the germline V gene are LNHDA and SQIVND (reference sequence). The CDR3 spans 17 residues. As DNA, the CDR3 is TGTGCCAGTAGTGGGGCGGGGGGCCCCAAAAACACCGGGGAGCTGTTTTTT. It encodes CASSGAGGPKNTGELFF.

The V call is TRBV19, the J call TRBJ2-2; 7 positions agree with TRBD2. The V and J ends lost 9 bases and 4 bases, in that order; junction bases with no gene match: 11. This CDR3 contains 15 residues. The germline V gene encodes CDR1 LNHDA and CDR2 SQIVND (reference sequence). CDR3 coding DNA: TGTGCCAGCTCGAAGAGAATAGCGGGCACCGGGGAGCTGTTTTTT. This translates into CASSKRIAGTGELFF.

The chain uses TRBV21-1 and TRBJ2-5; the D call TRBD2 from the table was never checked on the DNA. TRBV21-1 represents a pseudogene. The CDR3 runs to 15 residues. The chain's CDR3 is CASNPLMGVGETQYF. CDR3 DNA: TGTGCCAGCAACCCGTTGATGGGAGTAGGTGAGACCCAGTACTTC.

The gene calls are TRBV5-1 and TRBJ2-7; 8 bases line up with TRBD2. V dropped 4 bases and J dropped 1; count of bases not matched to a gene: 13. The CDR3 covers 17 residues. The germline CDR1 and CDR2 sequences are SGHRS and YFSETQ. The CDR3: CASSPTPSGSGSYEQYF. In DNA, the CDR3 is TGCGCCAGCAGCCCTACTCCTAGCGGGTCCGGATCCTACGAGCAGTACTTC.